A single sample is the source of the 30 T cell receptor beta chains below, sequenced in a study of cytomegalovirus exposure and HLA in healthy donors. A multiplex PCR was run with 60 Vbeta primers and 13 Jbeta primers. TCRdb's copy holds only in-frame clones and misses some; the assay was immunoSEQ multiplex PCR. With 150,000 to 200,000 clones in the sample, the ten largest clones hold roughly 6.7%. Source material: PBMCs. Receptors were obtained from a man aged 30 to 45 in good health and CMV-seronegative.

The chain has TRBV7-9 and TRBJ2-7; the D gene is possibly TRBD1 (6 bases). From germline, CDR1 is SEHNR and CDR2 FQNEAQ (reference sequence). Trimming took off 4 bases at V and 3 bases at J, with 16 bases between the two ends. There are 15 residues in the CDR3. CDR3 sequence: CASSWPVGGDYEQYF. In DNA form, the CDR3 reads TGTGCCAGCAGCTGGCCCGTTGGGGGCGACTACGAGCAGTACTTC.

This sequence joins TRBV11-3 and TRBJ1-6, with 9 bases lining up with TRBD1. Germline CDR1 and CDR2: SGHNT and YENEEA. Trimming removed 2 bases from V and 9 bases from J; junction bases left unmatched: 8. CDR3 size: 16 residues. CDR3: CASSLLPDRGTSPLHF. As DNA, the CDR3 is TGTGCCAGCAGCTTACTTCCGGACAGGGGCACTTCACCCCTCCACTTT.

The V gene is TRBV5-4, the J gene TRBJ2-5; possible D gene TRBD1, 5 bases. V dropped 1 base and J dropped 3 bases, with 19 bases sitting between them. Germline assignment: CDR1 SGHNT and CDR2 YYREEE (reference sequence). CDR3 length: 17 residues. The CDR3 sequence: CASSLPGSVQEEETQYF. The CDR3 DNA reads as TGTGCCAGCAGCTTGCCCGGGTCTGTACAGGAAGAAGAGACCCAGTACTTC. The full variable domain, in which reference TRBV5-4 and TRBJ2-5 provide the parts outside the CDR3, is ETGVTQSPTHLIKTRGQQVTLRCSSQSGHNTVSWYQQALGQGPQFIFQYYREEENGRGNFPPRFSGLQFPNYSSELNVNALELDDSALYLCASSLPGSVQEEETQYFGPGTRLLVL.

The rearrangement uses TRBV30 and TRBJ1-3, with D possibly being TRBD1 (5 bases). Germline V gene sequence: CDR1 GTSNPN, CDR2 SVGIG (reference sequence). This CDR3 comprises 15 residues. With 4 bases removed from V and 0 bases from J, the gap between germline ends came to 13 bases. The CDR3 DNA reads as TGTGCCTGGACCCATTGGGGGGGCTCTGGAAACACCATATATTTT. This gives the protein CAWTHWGGSGNTIYF.

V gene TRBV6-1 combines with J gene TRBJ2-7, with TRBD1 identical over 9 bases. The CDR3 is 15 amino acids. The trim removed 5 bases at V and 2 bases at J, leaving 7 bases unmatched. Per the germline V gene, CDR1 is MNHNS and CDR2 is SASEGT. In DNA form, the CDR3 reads TGTGCCAGCAGTATCGGGACAGGGTCCACCTACGAGCAGTACTTC. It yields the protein CASSIGTGSTYEQYF.

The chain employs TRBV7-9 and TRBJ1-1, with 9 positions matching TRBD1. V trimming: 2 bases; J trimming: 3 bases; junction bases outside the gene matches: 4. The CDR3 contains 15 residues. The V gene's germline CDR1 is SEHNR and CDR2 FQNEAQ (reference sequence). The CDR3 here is CASSLWTGADTEAFF. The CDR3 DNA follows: TGTGCCAGCAGCTTATGGACAGGGGCAGACACTGAAGCTTTCTTT. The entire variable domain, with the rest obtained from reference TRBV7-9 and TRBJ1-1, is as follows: DTGVSQNPRHKITKRGQNVTFRCDPISEHNRLYWYRQTLGQGPEFLTYFQNEAQLEKSRLLSDRFSAERPKGSFSTLEIQRTEQGDSAMYLCASSLWTGADTEAFFGQGTRLTVV.

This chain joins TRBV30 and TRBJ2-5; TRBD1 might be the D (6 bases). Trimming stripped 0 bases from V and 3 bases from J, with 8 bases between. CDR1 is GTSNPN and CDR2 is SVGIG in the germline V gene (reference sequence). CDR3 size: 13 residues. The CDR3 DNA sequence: TGTGCCTGGAGTGTCAACAGGGAAGAGACCCAGTACTTC. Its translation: CAWSVNREETQYF.

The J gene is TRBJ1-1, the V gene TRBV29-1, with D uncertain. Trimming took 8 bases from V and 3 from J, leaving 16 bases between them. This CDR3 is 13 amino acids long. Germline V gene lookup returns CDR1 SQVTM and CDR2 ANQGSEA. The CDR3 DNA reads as TGCAGCTCAACCCCGGGAGTCCACACTGAAGCTTTCTTT. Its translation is CSSTPGVHTEAFF.

The CDR3 nucleotides are TGTGCCAGTAGTTCCAGACTAGCGGGGGGCCGGAGGAATGAGCAGTTCTTC. Amino acid sequence: CASSSRLAGGRRNEQFF. V gene TRBV19 combines with J gene TRBJ2-1, with TRBD2 matching 13 bases. The germline gives CDR1 LNHDA, CDR2 SQIVND (reference sequence). J lost 7 bases, V lost 5 bases, and 11 bases had no gene match. This CDR3 spans 17 amino acids.

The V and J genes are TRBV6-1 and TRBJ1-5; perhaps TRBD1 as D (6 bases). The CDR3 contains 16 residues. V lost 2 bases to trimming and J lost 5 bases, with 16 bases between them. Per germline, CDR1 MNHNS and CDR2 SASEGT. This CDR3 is CASSERFRAGDQPQHF. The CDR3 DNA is TGTGCCAGCAGTGAAAGATTTAGGGCAGGGGATCAGCCCCAGCATTTT.

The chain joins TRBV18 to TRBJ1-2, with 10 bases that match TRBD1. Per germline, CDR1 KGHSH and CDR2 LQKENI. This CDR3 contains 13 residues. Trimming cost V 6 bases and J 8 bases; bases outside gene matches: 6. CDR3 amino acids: CASSRGQGEGYTF. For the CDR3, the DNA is TGTGCCAGCTCCCGCGGACAGGGGGAAGGCTACACCTTC.

The CDR3 spells CASSPLELEQDYEQYF. The CDR3 DNA reads as TGTGCCAGCAGCCCCCTCGAACTAGAACAAGACTACGAGCAGTACTTC. This chain joins TRBV7-9 and TRBJ2-7; D is possibly TRBD2 (5 bases). The ends were cut back, 5 bases at V and 3 bases at J, with 20 bases in the middle. The CDR3 is 16 residues long. The germline V gene has CDR1 SEHNR and CDR2 FQNEAQ (reference sequence).

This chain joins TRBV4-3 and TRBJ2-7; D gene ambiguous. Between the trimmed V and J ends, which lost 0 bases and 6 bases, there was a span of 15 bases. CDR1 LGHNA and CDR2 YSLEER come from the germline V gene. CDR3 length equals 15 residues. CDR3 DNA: TGCGCCAGCAGCCAAGATTTTTCTCATTCGGGCGAGCAGTACTTC. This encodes CASSQDFSHSGEQYF.

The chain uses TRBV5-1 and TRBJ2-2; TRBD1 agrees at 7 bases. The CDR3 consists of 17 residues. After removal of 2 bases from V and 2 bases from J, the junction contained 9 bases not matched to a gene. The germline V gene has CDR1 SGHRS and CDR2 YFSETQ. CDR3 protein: CASSFPWGQKNTGELFF. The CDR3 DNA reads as TGCGCCAGCAGCTTCCCTTGGGGACAGAAAAACACCGGGGAGCTGTTTTTT.

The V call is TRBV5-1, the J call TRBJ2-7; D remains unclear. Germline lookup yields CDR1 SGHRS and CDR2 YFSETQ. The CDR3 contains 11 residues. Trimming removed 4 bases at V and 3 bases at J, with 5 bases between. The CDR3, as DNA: TGCGCCAGCAGCATTTACTACGAGCAGTACTTC. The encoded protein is CASSIYYEQYF. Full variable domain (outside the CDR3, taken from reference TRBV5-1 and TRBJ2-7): KAGVTQTPRYLIKTRGQQVTLSCSPISGHRSVSWYQQTPGQGLQFLFEYFSETQRNKGNFPGRFSGRQFSNSRSEMNVSTLELGDSALYLCASSIYYEQYFGPGTRLTVT.

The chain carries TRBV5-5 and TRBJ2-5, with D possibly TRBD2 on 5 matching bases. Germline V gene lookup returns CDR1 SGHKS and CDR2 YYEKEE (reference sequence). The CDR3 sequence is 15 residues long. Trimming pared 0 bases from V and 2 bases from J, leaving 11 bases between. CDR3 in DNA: TGTGCCAGCAGCTTGGGGGGAGCCCAGCAAGAGACCCAGTACTTC. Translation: CASSLGGAQQETQYF.

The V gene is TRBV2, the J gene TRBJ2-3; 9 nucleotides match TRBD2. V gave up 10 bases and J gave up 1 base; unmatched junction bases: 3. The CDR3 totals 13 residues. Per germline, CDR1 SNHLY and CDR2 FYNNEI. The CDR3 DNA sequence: TGTGCCAACAAGCGGGGGGGCACAGATACGCAGTATTTT. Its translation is CANKRGGTDTQYF.

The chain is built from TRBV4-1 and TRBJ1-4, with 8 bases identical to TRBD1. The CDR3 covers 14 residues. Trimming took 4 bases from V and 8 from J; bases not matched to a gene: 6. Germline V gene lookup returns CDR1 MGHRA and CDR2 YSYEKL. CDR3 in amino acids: CASSRGQGGEKLFF. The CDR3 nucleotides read TGCGCCAGCAGCCGCGGACAGGGTGGCGAAAAACTGTTTTTT.

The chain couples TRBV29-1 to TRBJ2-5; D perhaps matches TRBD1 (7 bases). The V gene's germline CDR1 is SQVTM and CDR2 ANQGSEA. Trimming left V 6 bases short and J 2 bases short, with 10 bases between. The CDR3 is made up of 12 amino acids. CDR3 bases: TGCAGCGTGTCAGGGGGGCAAGAGACCCAGTACTTC. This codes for CSVSGGQETQYF.

The CDR3 here is CATRAEKNTGELFF. The CDR3 DNA reads TGTGCCACAAGAGCGGAGAAGAACACCGGGGAGCTGTTTTTT. The J gene is TRBJ2-2, the V gene TRBV10-3, with a tentative D call TRBD2 (5 bases). Germline CDR1 reads ENHRY; CDR2 reads SYGVKD. Trimming pared 10 bases from V and 1 base from J, leaving 13 bases between. The length of the CDR3 is 14 residues.

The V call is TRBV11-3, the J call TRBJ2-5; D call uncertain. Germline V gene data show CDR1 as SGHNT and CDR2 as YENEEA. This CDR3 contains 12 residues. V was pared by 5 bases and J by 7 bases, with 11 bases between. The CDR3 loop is CASSPDGSTQYF. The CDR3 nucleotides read TGTGCCAGCAGCCCCGACGGGTCGACCCAGTACTTC.

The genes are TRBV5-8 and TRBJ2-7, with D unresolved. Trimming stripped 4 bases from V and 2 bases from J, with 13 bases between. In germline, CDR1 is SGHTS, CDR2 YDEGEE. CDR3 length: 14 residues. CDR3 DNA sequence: TGTGCCAGCAGCCGGCGGCAGTCTCCCTACGAGCAGTACTTC. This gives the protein CASSRRQSPYEQYF.

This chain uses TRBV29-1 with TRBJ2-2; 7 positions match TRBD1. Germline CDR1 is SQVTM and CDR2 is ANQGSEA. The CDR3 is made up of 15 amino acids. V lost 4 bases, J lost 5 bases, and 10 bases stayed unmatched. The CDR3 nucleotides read TGCAGCGTTGGAGTTAAGGACAGGCGGACCGGGGAGCTGTTTTTT. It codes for CSVGVKDRRTGELFF.

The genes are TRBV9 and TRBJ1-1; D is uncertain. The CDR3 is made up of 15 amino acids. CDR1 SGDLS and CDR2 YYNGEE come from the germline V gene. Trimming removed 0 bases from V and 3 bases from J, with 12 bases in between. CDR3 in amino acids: CASSVESGLHTEAFF. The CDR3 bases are TGTGCCAGCAGCGTAGAGAGCGGACTCCACACTGAAGCTTTCTTT. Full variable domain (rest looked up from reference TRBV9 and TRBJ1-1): DSGVTQTPKHLITATGQRVTLRCSPRSGDLSVYWYQQSLDQGLQFLIQYYNGEERAKGNILERFSAQQFPDLHSELNLSSLELGDSALYFCASSVESGLHTEAFFGQGTRLTVV.

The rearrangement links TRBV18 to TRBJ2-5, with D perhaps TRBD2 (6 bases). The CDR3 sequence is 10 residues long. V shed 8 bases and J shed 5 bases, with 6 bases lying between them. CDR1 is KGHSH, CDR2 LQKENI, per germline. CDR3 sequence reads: CASSGETQYF. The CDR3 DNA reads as TGTGCCAGCAGCGGGGAGACCCAGTACTTC. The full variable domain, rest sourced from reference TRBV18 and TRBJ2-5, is NAGVMQNPRHLVRRRGQEARLRCSPMKGHSHVYWYRQLPEEGLKFMVYLQKENIIDESGMPKERFSAEFPKEGPSILRIQQVVRGDSAAYFCASSGETQYFGPGTRLLVL.

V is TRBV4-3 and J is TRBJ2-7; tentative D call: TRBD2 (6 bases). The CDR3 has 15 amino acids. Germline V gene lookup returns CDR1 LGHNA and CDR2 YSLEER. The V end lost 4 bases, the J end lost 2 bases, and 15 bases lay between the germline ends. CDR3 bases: TGCGCCAGCAGCCTTCGGAGGGGATCACCCTACGAGCAGTACTTC. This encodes CASSLRRGSPYEQYF.

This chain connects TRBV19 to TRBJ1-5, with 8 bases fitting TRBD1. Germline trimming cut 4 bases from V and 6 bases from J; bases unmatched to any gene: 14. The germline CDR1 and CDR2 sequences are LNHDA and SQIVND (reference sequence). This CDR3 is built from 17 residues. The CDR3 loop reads CASSTASAGGMGQPQHF. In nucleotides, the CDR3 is TGTGCCAGTAGTACGGCTTCGGCAGGGGGCATGGGTCAGCCCCAGCATTTT.

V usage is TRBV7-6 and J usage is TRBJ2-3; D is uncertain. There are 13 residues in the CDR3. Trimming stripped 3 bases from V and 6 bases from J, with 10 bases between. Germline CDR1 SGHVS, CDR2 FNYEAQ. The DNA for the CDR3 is TGTGCCAGCAGCTTGGCTAGATCCGATACGCAGTATTTT. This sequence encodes CASSLARSDTQYF.

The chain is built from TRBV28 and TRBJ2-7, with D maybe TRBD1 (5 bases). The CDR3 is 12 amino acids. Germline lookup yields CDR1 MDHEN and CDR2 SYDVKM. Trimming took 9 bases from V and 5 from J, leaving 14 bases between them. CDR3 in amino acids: CASLDQGNEQYF. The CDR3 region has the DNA TGTGCCAGTTTGGATCAGGGTAACGAGCAGTACTTC.

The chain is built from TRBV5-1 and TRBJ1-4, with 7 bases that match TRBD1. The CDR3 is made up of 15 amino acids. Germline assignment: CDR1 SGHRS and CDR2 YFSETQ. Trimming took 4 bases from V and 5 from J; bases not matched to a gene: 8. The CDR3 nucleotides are TGCGCCAGCAGCGTCGCGGGACAGCAAAATGAAAAACTGTTTTTT. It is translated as CASSVAGQQNEKLFF.